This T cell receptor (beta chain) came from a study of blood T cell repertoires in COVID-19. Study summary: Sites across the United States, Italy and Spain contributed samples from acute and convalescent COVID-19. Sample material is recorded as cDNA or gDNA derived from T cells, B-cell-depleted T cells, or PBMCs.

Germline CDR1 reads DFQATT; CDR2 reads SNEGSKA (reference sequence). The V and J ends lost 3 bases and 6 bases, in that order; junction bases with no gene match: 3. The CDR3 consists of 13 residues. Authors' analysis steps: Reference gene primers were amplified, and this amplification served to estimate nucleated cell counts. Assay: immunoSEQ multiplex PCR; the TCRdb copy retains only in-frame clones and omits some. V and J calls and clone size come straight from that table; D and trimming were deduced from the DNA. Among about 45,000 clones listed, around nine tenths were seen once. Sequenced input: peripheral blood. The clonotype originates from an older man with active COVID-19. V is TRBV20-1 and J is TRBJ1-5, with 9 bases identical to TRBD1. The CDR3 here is CSASTGGSQPQHF. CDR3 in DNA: TGCAGTGCTAGTACAGGGGGCAGTCAGCCCCAGCATTTT.